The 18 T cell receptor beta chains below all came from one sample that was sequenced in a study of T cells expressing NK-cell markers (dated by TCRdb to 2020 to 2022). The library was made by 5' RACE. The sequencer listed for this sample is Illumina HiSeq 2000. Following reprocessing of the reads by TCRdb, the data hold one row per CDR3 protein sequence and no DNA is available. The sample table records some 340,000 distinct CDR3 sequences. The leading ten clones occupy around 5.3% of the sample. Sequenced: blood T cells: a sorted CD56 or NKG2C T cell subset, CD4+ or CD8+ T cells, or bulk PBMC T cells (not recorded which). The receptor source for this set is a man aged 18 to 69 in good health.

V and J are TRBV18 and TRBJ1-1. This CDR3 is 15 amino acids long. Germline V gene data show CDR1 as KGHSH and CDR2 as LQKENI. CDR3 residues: CASSRSVRGNTEAFF.

The CDR3 region is CASSELLAGGTGELFF. The genes are TRBV6-1 and TRBJ2-2; without DNA, the TCRdb call of TRBD2 cannot be checked. Per the germline V gene, CDR1 is MNHNS and CDR2 is SASEGT. The CDR3 runs 16 residues.

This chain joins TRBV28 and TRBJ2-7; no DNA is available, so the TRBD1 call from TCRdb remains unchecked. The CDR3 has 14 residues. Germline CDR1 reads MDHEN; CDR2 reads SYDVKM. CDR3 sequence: CASSPGGSSYEQYF.

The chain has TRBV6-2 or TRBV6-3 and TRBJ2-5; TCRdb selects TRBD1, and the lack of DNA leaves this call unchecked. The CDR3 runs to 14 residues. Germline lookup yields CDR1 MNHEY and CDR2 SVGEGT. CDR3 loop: CASRPWTVEETQYF.

CDR3 loop: CASSEYQGSYSPLHF. The chain has TRBV25-1 and TRBJ1-6; TCRdb picks TRBD1, but there is no DNA to check that call. The CDR3 is 15 residues long. The V gene's germline CDR1 is MGHDK and CDR2 SYGVNS.

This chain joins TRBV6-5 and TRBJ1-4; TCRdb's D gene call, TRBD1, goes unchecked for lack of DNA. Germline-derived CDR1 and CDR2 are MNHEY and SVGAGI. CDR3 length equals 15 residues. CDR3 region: CASSYSLRDNEKLFF.

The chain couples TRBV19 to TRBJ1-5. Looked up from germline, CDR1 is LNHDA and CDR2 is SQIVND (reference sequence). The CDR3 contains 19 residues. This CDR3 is CASSDILQRMGSSNQPQHF.

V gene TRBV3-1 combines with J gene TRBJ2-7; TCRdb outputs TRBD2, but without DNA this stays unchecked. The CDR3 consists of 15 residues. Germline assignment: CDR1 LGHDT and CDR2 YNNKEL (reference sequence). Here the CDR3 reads CASSRTSQAGYEQYF.

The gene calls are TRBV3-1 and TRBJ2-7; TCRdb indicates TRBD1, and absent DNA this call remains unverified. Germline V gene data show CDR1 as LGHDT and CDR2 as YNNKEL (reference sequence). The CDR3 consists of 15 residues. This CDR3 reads CASSPRGQNTYEQYF.

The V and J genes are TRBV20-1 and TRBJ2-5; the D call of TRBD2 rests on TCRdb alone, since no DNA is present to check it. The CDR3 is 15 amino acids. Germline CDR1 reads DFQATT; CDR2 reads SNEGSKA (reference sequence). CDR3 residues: CSAGTQRGERETQYF.

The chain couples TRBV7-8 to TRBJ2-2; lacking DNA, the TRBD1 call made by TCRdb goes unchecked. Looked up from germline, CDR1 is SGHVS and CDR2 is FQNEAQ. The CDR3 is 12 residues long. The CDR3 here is CASSQGAGELFF. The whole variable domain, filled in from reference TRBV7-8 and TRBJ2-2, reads GAGVSQSPRYKVAKRGQDVALRCDPISGHVSLFWYQQALGQGPEFLTYFQNEAQLDKSGLPSDRFFAERPEGSVSTLKIQRTQQEDSAVYLCASSQGAGELFFGEGSRLTVL.

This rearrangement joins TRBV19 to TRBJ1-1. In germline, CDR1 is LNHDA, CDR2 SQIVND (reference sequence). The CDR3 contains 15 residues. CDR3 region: CASSIGVKGPPEAFF.

The CDR3 is CAISEGSGAYEQYF. The gene calls are TRBV10-3 and TRBJ2-7; lacking DNA, the TRBD2 call made by TCRdb goes unchecked. CDR1 is ENHRY and CDR2 is SYGVKD in the germline V gene. The CDR3 contains 14 residues.

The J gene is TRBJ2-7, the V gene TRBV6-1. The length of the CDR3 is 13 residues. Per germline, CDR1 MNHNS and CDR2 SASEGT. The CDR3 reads CASGTLQLYEQYF.

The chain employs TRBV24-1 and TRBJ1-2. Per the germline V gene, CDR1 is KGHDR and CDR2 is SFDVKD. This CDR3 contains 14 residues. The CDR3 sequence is CATSDDRRNYGYTF.

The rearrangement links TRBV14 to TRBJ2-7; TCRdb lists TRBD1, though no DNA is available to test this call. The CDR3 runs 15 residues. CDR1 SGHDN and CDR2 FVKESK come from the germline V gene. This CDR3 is CASSVLGQAAYEQYF.

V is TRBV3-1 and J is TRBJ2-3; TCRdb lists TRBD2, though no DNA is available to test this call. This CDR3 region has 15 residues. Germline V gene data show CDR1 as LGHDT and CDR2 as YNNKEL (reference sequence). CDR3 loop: CASSQSGVRTDTQYF.

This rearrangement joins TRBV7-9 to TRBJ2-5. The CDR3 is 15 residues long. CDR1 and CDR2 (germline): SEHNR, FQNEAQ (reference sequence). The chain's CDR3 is CASSSVVSRQETQYF.